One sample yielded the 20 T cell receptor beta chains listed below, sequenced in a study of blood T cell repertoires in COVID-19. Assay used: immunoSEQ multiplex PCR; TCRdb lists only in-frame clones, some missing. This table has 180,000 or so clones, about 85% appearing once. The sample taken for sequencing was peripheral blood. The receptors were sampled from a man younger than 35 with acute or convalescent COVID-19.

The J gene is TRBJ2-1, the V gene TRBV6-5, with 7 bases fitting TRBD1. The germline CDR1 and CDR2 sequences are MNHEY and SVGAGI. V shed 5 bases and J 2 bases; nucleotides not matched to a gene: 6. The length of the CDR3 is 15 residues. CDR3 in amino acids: CASSPQGTAYNEQFF. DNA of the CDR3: TGTGCCAGCAGTCCGCAGGGGACAGCCTACAATGAGCAGTTCTTC.

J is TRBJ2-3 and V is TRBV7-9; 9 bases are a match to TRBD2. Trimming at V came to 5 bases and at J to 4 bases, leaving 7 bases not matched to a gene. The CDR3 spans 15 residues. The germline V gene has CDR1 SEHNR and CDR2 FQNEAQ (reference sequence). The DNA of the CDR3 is TGTGCCAGCAGCAGCACGGGACTAGCCCCAGATACGCAGTATTTT. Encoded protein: CASSSTGLAPDTQYF.

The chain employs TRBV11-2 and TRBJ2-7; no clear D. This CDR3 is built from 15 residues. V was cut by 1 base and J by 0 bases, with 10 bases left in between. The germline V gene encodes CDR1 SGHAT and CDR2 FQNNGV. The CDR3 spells CASSLGAQISYEQYF. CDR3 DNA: TGTGCCAGCAGCTTAGGGGCACAAATCTCCTACGAGCAGTACTTC.

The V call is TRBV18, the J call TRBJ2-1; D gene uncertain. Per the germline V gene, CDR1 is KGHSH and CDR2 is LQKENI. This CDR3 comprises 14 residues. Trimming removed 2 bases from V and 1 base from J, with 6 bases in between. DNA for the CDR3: TGTGCCAGCTCACCATCCACTTCCTACAATGAGCAGTTCTTC. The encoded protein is CASSPSTSYNEQFF.

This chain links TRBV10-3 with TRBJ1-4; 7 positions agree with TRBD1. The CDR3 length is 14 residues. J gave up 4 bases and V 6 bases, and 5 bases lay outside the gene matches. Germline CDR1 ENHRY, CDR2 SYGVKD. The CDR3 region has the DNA TGTGCCATCAGCGGAGACAGGGATAATGAAAAACTGTTTTTT. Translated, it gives CAISGDRDNEKLFF.

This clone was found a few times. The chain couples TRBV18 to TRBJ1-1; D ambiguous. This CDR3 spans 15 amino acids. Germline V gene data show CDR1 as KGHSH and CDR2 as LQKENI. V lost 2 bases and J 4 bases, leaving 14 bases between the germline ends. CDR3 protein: CASSPGADGSTEAFF. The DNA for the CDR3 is TGTGCCAGCTCACCAGGCGCGGACGGGAGCACTGAAGCTTTCTTT.

The CDR3 nucleotides read TGTGCCAGCAGGACCGTAGCGGGGACAAGCACAGATACGCAGTATTTT. Amino acids: CASRTVAGTSTDTQYF. The chain employs TRBV2 and TRBJ2-3, with TRBD2 matching over 8 bases. There are 16 residues in the CDR3. The junction had 8 bases not matched to a gene; V was cut back by 6 bases and J by 0 bases. CDR1 and CDR2 from the germline V gene are SNHLY and FYNNEI. Looking up the rest from reference TRBV2 and TRBJ2-3 gives the full variable domain: EPEVTQTPSHQVTQMGQEVILRCVPISNHLYFYWYRQILGQKVEFLVSFYNNEISEKSEIFDDQFSVERPDGSNFTLKIRSTKLEDSAMYFCASRTVAGTSTDTQYFGPGTRLTVL.

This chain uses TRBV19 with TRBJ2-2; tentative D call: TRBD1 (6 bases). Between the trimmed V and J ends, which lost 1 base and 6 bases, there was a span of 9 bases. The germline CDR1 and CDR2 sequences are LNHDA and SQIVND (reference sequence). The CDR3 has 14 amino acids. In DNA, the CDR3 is TGTGCCAGTAGTATAGCCAGGGGCGCCGGGGAGCTGTTTTTT. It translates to CASSIARGAGELFF.

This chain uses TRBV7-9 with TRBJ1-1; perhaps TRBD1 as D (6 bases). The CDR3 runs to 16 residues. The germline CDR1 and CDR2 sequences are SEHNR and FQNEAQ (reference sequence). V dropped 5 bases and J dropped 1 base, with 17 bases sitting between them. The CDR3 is CASSISTRGANTEAFF. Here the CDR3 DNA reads TGTGCCAGCAGCATCAGTACCCGGGGGGCGAACACTGAAGCTTTCTTT.

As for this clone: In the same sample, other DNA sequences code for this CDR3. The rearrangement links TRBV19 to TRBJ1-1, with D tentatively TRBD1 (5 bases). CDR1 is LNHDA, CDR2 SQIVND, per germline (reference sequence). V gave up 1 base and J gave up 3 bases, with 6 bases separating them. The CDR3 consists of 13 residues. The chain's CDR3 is CASSIGGDTEAFF. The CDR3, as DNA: TGTGCCAGTAGTATAGGGGGGGACACTGAAGCTTTCTTT.

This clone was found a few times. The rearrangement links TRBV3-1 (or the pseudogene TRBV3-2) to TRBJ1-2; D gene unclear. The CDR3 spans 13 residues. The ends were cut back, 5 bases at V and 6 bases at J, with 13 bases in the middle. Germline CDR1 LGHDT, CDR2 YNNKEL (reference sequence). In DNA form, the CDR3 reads TGTGCCAGCAGCTCCAGAGGGAGACATGGCTACACCTTC. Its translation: CASSSRGRHGYTF.

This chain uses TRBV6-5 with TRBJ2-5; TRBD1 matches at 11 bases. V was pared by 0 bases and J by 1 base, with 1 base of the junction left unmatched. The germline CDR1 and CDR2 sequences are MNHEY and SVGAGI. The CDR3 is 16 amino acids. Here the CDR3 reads CASSYSGTGGQETQYF. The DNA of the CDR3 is TGTGCCAGCAGTTACTCAGGGACAGGGGGCCAAGAGACCCAGTACTTC.

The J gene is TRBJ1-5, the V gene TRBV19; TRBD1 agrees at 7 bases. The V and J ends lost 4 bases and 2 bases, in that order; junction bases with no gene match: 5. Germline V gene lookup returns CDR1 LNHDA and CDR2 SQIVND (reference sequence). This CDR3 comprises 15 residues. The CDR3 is CASSRPQGGNQPQHF. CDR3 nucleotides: TGTGCCAGTAGTAGACCTCAGGGGGGCAATCAGCCCCAGCATTTT.

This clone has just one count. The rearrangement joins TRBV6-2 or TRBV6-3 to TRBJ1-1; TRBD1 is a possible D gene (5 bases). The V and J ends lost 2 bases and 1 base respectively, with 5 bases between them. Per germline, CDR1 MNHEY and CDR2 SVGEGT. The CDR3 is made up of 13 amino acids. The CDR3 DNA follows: TGTGCCAGCAGTTACAGGGGGAACACTGAAGCTTTCTTT. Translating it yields CASSYRGNTEAFF.

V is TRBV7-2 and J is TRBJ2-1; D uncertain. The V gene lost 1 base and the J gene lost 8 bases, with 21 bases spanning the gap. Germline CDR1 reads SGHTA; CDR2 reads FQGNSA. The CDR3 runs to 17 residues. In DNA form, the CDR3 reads TGTGCCAGCAGCTTAGGTCGCGCGCTTTCCCTAATTCATGAGCAGTTCTTC. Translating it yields CASSLGRALSLIHEQFF.

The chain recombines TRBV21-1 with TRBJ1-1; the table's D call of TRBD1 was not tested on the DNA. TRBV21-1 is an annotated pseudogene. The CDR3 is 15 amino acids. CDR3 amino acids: CASSTRDREYTEAFF. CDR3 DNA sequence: TGTGCCAGCAGCACCCGGGACAGGGAGTACACTGAAGCTTTCTTT.

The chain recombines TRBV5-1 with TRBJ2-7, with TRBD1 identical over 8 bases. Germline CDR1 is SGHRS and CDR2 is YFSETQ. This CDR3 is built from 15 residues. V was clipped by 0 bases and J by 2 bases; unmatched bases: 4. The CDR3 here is CASSLDGQGPYEQYF. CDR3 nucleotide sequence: TGCGCCAGCAGCTTGGATGGACAGGGTCCCTACGAGCAGTACTTC.

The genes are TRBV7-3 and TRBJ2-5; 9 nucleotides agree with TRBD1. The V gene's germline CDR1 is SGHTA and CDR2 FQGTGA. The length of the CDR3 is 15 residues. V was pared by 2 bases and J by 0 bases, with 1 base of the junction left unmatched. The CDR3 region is CASSLGDRDQETQYF. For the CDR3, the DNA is TGTGCCAGCAGCTTAGGGGACAGGGACCAAGAGACCCAGTACTTC.

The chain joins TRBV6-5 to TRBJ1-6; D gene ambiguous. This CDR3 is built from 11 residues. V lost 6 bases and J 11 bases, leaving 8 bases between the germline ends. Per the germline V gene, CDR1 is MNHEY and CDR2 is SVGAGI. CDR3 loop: CASSVVTPLHF. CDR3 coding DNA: TGTGCCAGCAGCGTCGTTACACCCCTCCACTTT.

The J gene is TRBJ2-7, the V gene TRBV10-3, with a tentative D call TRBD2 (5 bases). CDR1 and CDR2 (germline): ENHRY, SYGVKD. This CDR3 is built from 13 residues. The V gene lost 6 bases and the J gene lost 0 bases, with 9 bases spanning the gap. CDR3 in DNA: TGTGCCATCAGGGACTCCCTCTCCTACGAGCAGTACGTC. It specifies CAIRDSLSYEQYV.